The source of this T cell receptor (beta chain) is a study of cytomegalovirus exposure and HLA in healthy donors. Looked up from germline, CDR1 is MNHNS and CDR2 is SASEGT. J gave up 4 bases and V 7 bases, and 9 bases lay outside the gene matches. This CDR3 comprises 14 residues. There are many counts of this clone. Amplification used 60 Vbeta primers and 13 Jbeta primers. The data were produced by immunoSEQ multiplex PCR, yet TCRdb's version contains in-frame clones alone and is incomplete. This table holds about 130,000 clones, about 71% found once. The rearrangement uses TRBV6-1 and TRBJ1-2; the match to TRBD1 covers 7 bases. This receptor was identified in a woman in her fifties or sixties in good health and CMV-seronegative. The material sequenced was PBMCs. The CDR3 spells CASTFQGGGYGYTF. The DNA of the CDR3 is TGTGCCAGCACTTTTCAGGGGGGAGGCTATGGCTACACCTTC.